This is a list of T cell receptor beta chains from one sample in a study of CD8 T cells in ankylosing spondylitis. TCRdb re-analysed the 5' RACE reads in MiXCR, keeping a single row per CDR3 protein. The data contain 200,000 to 250,000 distinct CDR3 sequences, over 9.5% of them singletons. Sequences were obtained from blood, either unsorted or a sorted T cell fraction (not recorded which). Source of these receptors: a male donor with ankylosing spondylitis or in good health (not recorded which). Both conserved end residues are part of each CDR3. The D gene is left open where the match is weak. Part of the rows lack a size; the others show once, few, many or a class for expanded clones.

DNA | CDR3 | J | V | D | size
TGTGCCACCAGCAGAGATGGCAGGGTTGGTTCACCCCTCCACTTT | CATSRDGRVGSPLHF | TRBJ1-6 | TRBV15 | - | few
TGTGCCAGCAGCGTAGGCGCGGGACAGGGAGGCCGGGAGACCCAGTACTTC | CASSVGAGQGGRETQYF | TRBJ2-5 | TRBV9 | TRBD1 | many
TGTGCCAACCAGGGGGCAAACTATGGCTACACCTTC | CANQGANYGYTF | TRBJ1-2 | TRBV28 | TRBD1 | -
TGCGCCAGCAGCTTCCGACAGGGGGCCGACGAGCAGTACTTC | CASSFRQGADEQYF | TRBJ2-7 | TRBV5-1 | TRBD1 | -
TGTGCCAGCTCCACAGGGACAGAAAAGACCCAGTACTTC | CASSTGTEKTQYF | TRBJ2-5 | TRBV18 | TRBD1 | many
TGTGCCAGCAGCTTATGGGACAGTAACACCGGGGAGCTGTTTTTT | CASSLWDSNTGELFF | TRBJ2-2 | TRBV7-9 | TRBD1 | many
TGCAGTGCTAGTTCGGCCCCCAAGCAGTTCTTC | CSASSAPKQFF | TRBJ2-1 | TRBV20-1 | - | many
TGTGCCAGCAGCGTAAGCCAGGGGGCCTACGAGCAGTACTTC | CASSVSQGAYEQYF | TRBJ2-7 | TRBV9 | TRBD1 | many
TGTGCCAGCAGCCCCCGCCCTGAGACCCAGTACTTC | CASSPRPETQYF | TRBJ2-5 | TRBV3-1 | - | -
TGCAGCGTGCTGACAGGGTCAGAAGCTTTCTTT | CSVLTGSEAFF | TRBJ1-1 | TRBV29-1 | TRBD1 | many